The clone carrying this TCR beta chain was observed a handful of times. Its antigen is as yet unknown. The source of the sample is a study of beta chain features in type 1 diabetes. Study context: Similarity in age, gender and cell yields was seen between patients and healthy donors.

Study results and caveats: The naive, central memory and Treg TCRB repertoires looked more alike in patients than they did in healthy donors.

J lost 3 bases, V lost 3 bases, and 5 bases had no gene match. Looked up from germline, CDR1 is SGHRS and CDR2 is YFSETQ. This CDR3 is built from 16 residues. The sequenced template was cDNA made from the entire isolated RNA. The method was immunoSEQ multiplex PCR; TCRdb's version includes in-frame clones alone and lacks a portion of them. The sample has approximately 84,000 clones; roughly a third are singletons. This chain connects TRBV5-1 to TRBJ2-7; 14 nucleotides line up with TRBD2. This TCR came from a woman aged 18-30 years in good health. Sequenced input: stem cell memory CD4+ T cells from blood. The CDR3 region is CASSSGGTSGSYEQYF. In DNA, the CDR3 is TGCGCCAGCAGCTCCGGGGGGACTAGCGGGAGCTACGAGCAGTACTTC.